The 9 T cell receptor beta chains given below trace back to one sample, sequenced in a study of cytomegalovirus exposure and HLA in healthy donors. The PCR used 60 Vbeta and 13 Jbeta primers. Here immunoSEQ multiplex PCR was the method, and the copy in TCRdb shows in-frame clones only, minus some. The sample records 95,000 to 150,000 clones, roughly 70% being singletons. Sequences were obtained from PBMCs. The receptor source for this set is a woman between 35 and 50 years old in good health and CMV-seronegative.

A few counts support this clone. A much larger clone lies a single base off, so this may be a read error. The J gene is TRBJ1-1, the V gene TRBV7-9; D is uncertain. V lost 0 bases and J 1 base, leaving 3 bases between the germline ends. The germline V gene has CDR1 SEHNR and CDR2 FQNEAQ (reference sequence). CDR3 length: 13 amino acids. For the CDR3, the DNA is TGTGCCAGCAGCTTAGCCAGGAACACTGAAGCTTTCTTT. It encodes CASSLARNTEAFF.

The CDR3 sequence: CASSLGPVAAYEQYF. In nucleotides, the CDR3 is TGTGCCAGCAGCTTGGGCCCCGTTGCTGCCTACGAGCAGTACTTC. This rearrangement joins TRBV7-8 to TRBJ2-7; D is ambiguous. Deletions cut 3 bases from V and 2 bases from J, with 14 bases between. The CDR3 has 15 residues. The germline gives CDR1 SGHVS, CDR2 FQNEAQ.

This clone has only a few counts. The chain joins TRBV19 to TRBJ2-4, with TRBD2 as a possible D gene (6 bases). The V end lost 6 bases, the J end lost 12 bases, and 21 bases lay between the germline ends. Germline V gene sequence: CDR1 LNHDA, CDR2 SQIVND (reference sequence). The CDR3 consists of 14 residues. The CDR3 protein is CASSRDTEGLHQYF. The CDR3 DNA reads as TGTGCCAGTAGCAGAGATACGGAGGGCCTCCATCAGTACTTC.

V gene TRBV10-3 combines with J gene TRBJ2-3; D might be TRBD2 (7 bases). This CDR3 has 14 amino acids. Trimming left V 4 bases short and J 5 bases short, with 13 bases between. Germline V CDR1 and CDR2: ENHRY, SYGVKD. CDR3 sequence reads: CAISARGAEDTQYF. CDR3 nucleotides: TGTGCCATCAGTGCTCGGGGGGCGGAAGATACGCAGTATTTT.

The V gene is TRBV7-2, the J gene TRBJ2-5, with 14 bases identical to TRBD2. Germline CDR1 SGHTA, CDR2 FQGNSA. The CDR3 runs to 16 residues. V shed 0 bases and J 5 bases; nucleotides not matched to a gene: 2. CDR3: CASSLAWTSGGETQYF. In nucleotides, the CDR3 is TGTGCCAGCAGCTTAGCGTGGACTAGCGGGGGGGAGACCCAGTACTTC.

The V gene is TRBV5-4, the J gene TRBJ2-7; maybe TRBD1 (6 bases). With 1 base removed from V and 3 bases from J, the gap between germline ends came to 14 bases. Germline CDR1 reads SGHNT; CDR2 reads YYREEE (reference sequence). The CDR3 runs to 15 residues. CDR3: CASSLRGRGLYEQYF. The CDR3 coding sequence is TGTGCCAGCAGCTTGCGGGGCAGGGGTCTCTACGAGCAGTACTTC.

This clone has a handful of counts. J is TRBJ1-2 and V is TRBV6-5, with D possibly TRBD1 on 6 matching bases. Trimming stripped 2 bases from V and 6 bases from J, with 16 bases between. The CDR3 consists of 15 residues. CDR1 is MNHEY and CDR2 is SVGAGI in the germline V gene. In nucleotides, the CDR3 is TGTGCCAGCAGTTACAGTGTTGGGGGCGCGGATGGCTACACCTTC. This translates into CASSYSVGGADGYTF.

The genes are TRBV28 and TRBJ2-7; 15 bases map to TRBD2. The germline gives CDR1 MDHEN, CDR2 SYDVKM. V shed 6 bases and J 6 bases; nucleotides not matched to a gene: 6. The length of the CDR3 is 15 residues. CDR3 nucleotide sequence: TGTGCCAGCAGACCAGGACTAGCGGGGGGGAGCGAGCAGTACTTC. Its translation: CASRPGLAGGSEQYF.

The V gene is TRBV6-5, the J gene TRBJ1-6, with D unclear. CDR1 is MNHEY, CDR2 SVGAGI, per germline. The CDR3 runs 13 residues. V gave up 0 bases and J gave up 8 bases, with 5 bases separating them. CDR3 sequence: CASSYSIYSPLHF. The CDR3 nucleotides are TGTGCCAGCAGTTACTCTATCTATTCACCCCTCCACTTT.